One sample yielded the 5 T cell receptor beta chains listed below, sequenced in a study of post-analysis software for immune sequencing data. Study-level findings and limits: Controls had lower frequencies than patients of roughly five TRBV segments, which included TRBV5-6, TRBV5-1 and TRBV20-1.

These receptors' antigens are unknown. Unique molecular identifiers featured in each of the TCR beta cDNA libraries. Using its own MiXCR run on the PCR reads, TCRdb lists one record per CDR3 protein. The table has 400,000 to 500,000 distinct CDR3 sequences, 39% seen once. Material: blood. The receptors were sampled from a girl aged 2 to 10 with multiple sclerosis.

There are a few counts of this clonotype. The J gene is TRBJ2-5, the V gene TRBV24-1; weak D call: TRBD1 (7 bases). The CDR3 has 15 amino acids. With 4 bases removed from V and 4 bases from J, the gap between germline ends came to 15 bases. From germline, CDR1 is KGHDR and CDR2 SFDVKD. The CDR3 DNA sequence: TGTGCCACCAGTGACCCACAGGGGCGGGGAGAGACCCAGTACTTC. Protein: CATSDPQGRGETQYF.

This clonotype was seen only a few times. This chain uses TRBV6-2 or TRBV6-3 with TRBJ2-1; weak D call: TRBD2 (5 bases). V shed 1 base and J shed 9 bases, with 16 bases lying between them. Germline V gives CDR1 MNHEY, CDR2 SVGEGT. CDR3 length equals 15 residues. The CDR3 loop reads CASSYFLTKSGEQFF. DNA of the CDR3: TGTGCCAGCAGTTACTTCCTCACGAAGAGCGGTGAGCAGTTCTTC.

The table lists this clonotype with a few counts. The chain couples TRBV2 to TRBJ2-7; 8 bases map to TRBD2. The CDR3 loop spans 15 amino acids. Unmatched junction bases numbered 6, after V lost 5 bases and J lost 0 bases. Germline V CDR1 and CDR2: SNHLY, FYNNEI. CDR3 region: CASSFSGENSYEQYF. The CDR3, as DNA: TGTGCCAGCAGTTTTAGCGGGGAGAACTCCTACGAGCAGTACTTC. Complete variable domain (other parts from reference TRBV2 and TRBJ2-7): EPEVTQTPSHQVTQMGQEVILRCVPISNHLYFYWYRQILGQKVEFLVSFYNNEISEKSEIFDDQFSVERPDGSNFTLKIRSTKLEDSAMYFCASSFSGENSYEQYFGPGTRLTVT.

V gene TRBV20-1 combines with J gene TRBJ1-1; perhaps TRBD1 as D (6 bases). Germline-derived CDR1 and CDR2 are DFQATT and SNEGSKA (reference sequence). This CDR3 comprises 15 residues. V lost 2 bases and J lost 4, with 17 bases in between. Here the CDR3 reads CSARNPGHSLTEAFF. Here the CDR3 DNA reads TGCAGTGCTAGAAACCCGGGACACTCGCTCACTGAAGCTTTCTTT.

The rearrangement joins TRBV5-6 to TRBJ2-1, with TRBD1 as a possible D gene (5 bases). The germline V gene encodes CDR1 SGHDT and CDR2 YYEEEE. The CDR3 sequence is 13 residues long. V was trimmed by 4 bases and J by 5 bases, leaving 10 bases between them. The CDR3 spells CASSNDRNNEQFF. Here the CDR3 DNA reads TGTGCCAGCAGCAACGACAGAAACAATGAGCAGTTCTTC.